These 17 T cell receptor beta chains were all obtained from the same sample, sequenced in a study of Ad26.COV2.S vaccination and SARS-CoV-2 variants. The repertoire was sequenced with immunoSEQ multiplex PCR; TCRdb's copy has only in-frame clones and lacks some. The data contain some 240,000 clones, around 85% of them singletons. Noted treatment: some 19 received Ad26.COV2.S at low or high dose, single or two shots; several received placebo; per-sample allocation not given. Each sample was drawn 63 days after the first injection (of vaccine or placebo). The input for sequencing was peripheral blood, taken in a trial of Ad26.COV2.S vaccine versus placebo. These receptors all stem from a person aged 18-60 years who received the Ad26.COV2.S COVID-19 vaccine or a placebo.

This chain joins TRBV5-1 and TRBJ2-1; possibly TRBD2 for D (5 bases). Germline-derived CDR1 and CDR2 are SGHRS and YFSETQ. The CDR3 has 16 residues. Between the trimmed V and J ends, which lost 0 bases and 10 bases, there was a span of 20 bases. The CDR3 DNA reads as TGCGCCAGCAGCTTGGCCGAGGGAGTGACAATCTGGGAGCAGTTCTTC. This codes for CASSLAEGVTIWEQFF.

The chain carries TRBV7-9 and TRBJ2-3; 12 bases align to TRBD2. The ends lost 5 bases at V and 4 bases at J; junction bases unmatched: 1. The germline gives CDR1 SEHNR, CDR2 FQNEAQ (reference sequence). There are 14 residues in the CDR3. CDR3 residues: CASSASGRADTQYF. The CDR3 nucleotides read TGTGCCAGCAGCGCTAGCGGGAGGGCAGATACGCAGTATTTT. Variable domain in full (rest from reference TRBV7-9 and TRBJ2-3): DTGVSQNPRHKITKRGQNVTFRCDPISEHNRLYWYRQTLGQGPEFLTYFQNEAQLEKSRLLSDRFSAERPKGSFSTLEIQRTEQGDSAMYLCASSASGRADTQYFGPGTRLTVL.

The chain employs TRBV6-6 and TRBJ2-2; D is ambiguous. The V gene's germline CDR1 is MNHNY and CDR2 SVGAGI (reference sequence). Trimming took 2 bases from V and 3 from J, leaving 10 bases between them. There are 15 residues in the CDR3. As DNA, the CDR3 is TGTGCCAGCAGTTACCCTCGGGTCGACACCGGGGAGCTGTTTTTT. Amino acids: CASSYPRVDTGELFF.

The chain is built from TRBV19 and TRBJ1-6, with D perhaps TRBD1 (5 bases). V dropped 6 bases and J dropped 0 bases, with 12 bases sitting between them. The CDR3 length is 16 residues. Germline CDR1 and CDR2: LNHDA and SQIVND (reference sequence). The CDR3 bases are TGTGCCAGTAGAGAGGCGCAGGGCTCCTATAATTCACCCCTCCACTTT. Its protein product is CASREAQGSYNSPLHF.

V is TRBV7-9 and J is TRBJ1-2; no reliable D call. Trimming left V 3 bases short and J 5 bases short, with 10 bases between. Germline V CDR1 and CDR2: SEHNR, FQNEAQ (reference sequence). This CDR3 has 13 residues. The CDR3 nucleotides are TGTGCCAGCAGCTTCGGTCCCGGTTATGGCTACACCTTC. It encodes CASSFGPGYGYTF.

The J gene is TRBJ1-1, the V gene TRBV6-5; perhaps TRBD1 as D (6 bases). This CDR3 contains 14 residues. Trimming left V 6 bases short and J 6 bases short, with 17 bases between. CDR1 and CDR2 (germline): MNHEY, SVGAGI. The CDR3 DNA reads as TGTGCCAGCAGCCCATTGACAGGCGGGGCTGAAGCTTTCTTT. Its protein product is CASSPLTGGAEAFF.

The rearrangement uses TRBV11-2 and TRBJ2-7; 10 bases fit TRBD2. The germline gives CDR1 SGHAT, CDR2 FQNNGV. The CDR3 runs 15 residues. Trimming at V came to 7 bases and at J to 4 bases, leaving 10 bases not matched to a gene. The CDR3 loop is CASINLLAGRYEQYF. The CDR3 DNA sequence: TGTGCCAGCATCAACCTACTAGCGGGGAGATACGAGCAGTACTTC.

This chain links TRBV7-8 with TRBJ1-1; D remains unclear. The germline V gene has CDR1 SGHVS and CDR2 FQNEAQ. There are 13 residues in the CDR3. V gave up 1 base and J gave up 3 bases, with 6 bases separating them. CDR3 DNA sequence: TGTGCCAGCAGCTTAGACAGTGACACTGAAGCTTTCTTT. Amino acid sequence: CASSLDSDTEAFF.

This clone was recorded once. The V and J genes are TRBV4-2 and TRBJ1-4; 9 bases are a match to TRBD1. Germline V CDR1 and CDR2: LGHNA, YNFKEQ. This CDR3 is 14 amino acids long. With 4 bases clipped from V and 7 bases from J, the junction kept 4 bases outside the gene matches. The CDR3 coding sequence is TGTGCCAGCAGCCCTGGGACAGGGCGTGAAAAACTGTTTTTT. Its translation is CASSPGTGREKLFF.

This chain connects TRBV21-1 to TRBJ1-2; the D call TRBD1 from the table was never checked on the DNA. TRBV21-1 corresponds to a pseudogene. The CDR3 totals 16 residues. The CDR3 reads CASSPHPTGGNYGYTF. CDR3 nucleotides: TGTGCCAGCAGCCCCCACCCGACAGGGGGTAACTATGGCTACACCTTC.

The genes are TRBV4-3 and TRBJ1-1; D is perhaps TRBD1 (6 bases). The CDR3 is 14 amino acids. Trimming took 2 bases from V and 1 from J, leaving 8 bases between them. Germline lookup yields CDR1 LGHNA and CDR2 YSLEER. CDR3 sequence: CASSQQGRNTEAFF. As DNA, the CDR3 is TGCGCCAGCAGCCAACAGGGGCGGAACACTGAAGCTTTCTTT.

The rearrangement joins TRBV12-3 or TRBV12-4 to TRBJ1-2, with D possibly being TRBD1 (5 bases). The CDR3 has 13 amino acids. Trimming stripped 6 bases from V and 4 bases from J, with 12 bases between. For the CDR3, the DNA is TGTGCCAGCAGCCAGGGACCAGGCTATGGCTACACCTTC. Its protein product is CASSQGPGYGYTF.

The chain is built from TRBV3-1 (or the pseudogene TRBV3-2) and TRBJ1-2; weak D call: TRBD1 (6 bases). Looked up from germline, CDR1 is LGHDT and CDR2 is YNNKEL (reference sequence). V was clipped by 3 bases and J by 2 bases, with 13 bases between them. The CDR3 sequence is 15 residues long. The CDR3 loop is CASSHLLRGNYGYTF. The CDR3 DNA sequence: TGTGCCAGCAGCCATCTTCTCAGGGGAAACTATGGCTACACCTTC.

J is TRBJ2-7 and V is TRBV6-2 or TRBV6-3, with D maybe TRBD2 (5 bases). The ends were cut back, 4 bases at V and 7 bases at J, with 11 bases in the middle. The CDR3 extends over 12 amino acids. Germline CDR1 reads MNHEY; CDR2 reads SVGEGT. The DNA for the CDR3 is TGTGCCAGCAGTTTCGGACCGGGGGAGCAGTACGTC. Its protein product is CASSFGPGEQYV.

For this clone: At the DNA level, this CDR3 is encoded by other sequences in the same sample as well. The V call is TRBV18, the J call TRBJ1-1; no firm D call. The ends were cut back, 5 bases at V and 2 bases at J, with 3 bases in the middle. CDR1 KGHSH and CDR2 LQKENI come from the germline V gene. There are 11 residues in the CDR3. CDR3 in amino acids: CASSGNTEAFF. CDR3 nucleotide sequence: TGTGCCAGCTCAGGTAACACTGAAGCTTTCTTT.

This rearrangement joins TRBV6-5 to TRBJ1-1; D not resolved. Germline CDR1 and CDR2: MNHEY and SVGAGI. The CDR3 length is 15 residues. V lost 5 bases and J lost 1, with 14 bases in between. The CDR3 DNA reads as TGTGCCAGCAGTCGGCCCCGAGGGAGGAACACTGAAGCTTTCTTT. It codes for CASSRPRGRNTEAFF.

This clone was counted once. The rearrangement links TRBV3-1 (or the pseudogene TRBV3-2) to TRBJ2-6, with TRBD1 matching 7 bases. The CDR3 runs to 16 residues. Germline loops: CDR1 LGHDT, CDR2 YNNKEL (reference sequence). The V segment lost 8 bases and the J segment 2 bases; nucleotides outside the gene matches: 9. CDR3 nucleotide sequence: TGTGCCAGCCGGGACAGAAAGGAGGCTGGGGCCAACGTCCTGACTTTC. As protein: CASRDRKEAGANVLTF.